A single sample gave rise to the 20 T cell receptor beta chains below, sequenced in a study of patients and donors after allogeneic stem cell transplantation (dated by TCRdb to 2019 to 2021). The library was produced with RT-PCR. The instrument given in TCRdb is NextSeq 550. The public reads were reanalyzed by TCRdb: fastp trimming at Q25, MiXCR alignment, in-frame beta chains only. Each entry is one CDR3 protein sequence, shown with its most common DNA and genes. Here the sample has 400,000 to 450,000 distinct CDR3 sequences; under 20% occur a single time. Clones ranked in the top ten supply 7% to 7.5% of the sample. The sample taken for sequencing was blood, either unsorted or a sorted T cell fraction (not recorded which). The source of these receptors is a human donor who was either an allogeneic HSCT recipient or a stem cell or donor lymphocyte infusion donor (not recorded which). It is not recorded whose cells these are; they may come from a transplant donor.

This clonotype was counted a few times. The chain joins TRBV6-1 to TRBJ2-7; D might be TRBD2 (5 bases). The V end was cut by 7 bases, the J end by 2 bases, with 18 bases between. The germline CDR1 and CDR2 sequences are MNHNS and SASEGT. The CDR3 is 15 residues long. The CDR3 nucleotides read TGTGCCAGCAATATAAGTCCGCGGGTAACCTACGAGCAGTACTTC. It specifies CASNISPRVTYEQYF.

The table lists this clonotype with a few counts. The chain joins TRBV12-3 or TRBV12-4 to TRBJ1-1; D is unresolved. The V end was cut by 3 bases, the J end by 10 bases, with 15 bases between. The CDR3 has 13 residues. As DNA, the CDR3 is TGTGCCAGCAGTTTTCACGATTCCCGCGGAGCTTTCTTT. Translation gives CASSFHDSRGAFF.

In its sample, this clonotype was seen many times. The CDR3 region has the DNA TGTGCCAGCAGCTTAATCAGCGGGGCCTACGAGCAGTACTTC. Translating gives CASSLISGAYEQYF. This sequence joins TRBV7-6 and TRBJ2-7; 7 bases are shared with TRBD2. The CDR3 extends over 14 amino acids. The germline V gene encodes CDR1 SGHVS and CDR2 FNYEAQ. Trimming took 2 bases from V and 2 from J; bases not matched to a gene: 3.

This clonotype has only a few counts. V and J are TRBV4-1 and TRBJ2-5, with D possibly being TRBD2 (6 bases). The ends were cut back, 1 base at V and 3 bases at J, with 15 bases in the middle. CDR3 length: 16 amino acids. Germline CDR1 MGHRA, CDR2 YSYEKL. CDR3 sequence: CASSQVTGLPEETQYF. CDR3 nucleotide sequence: TGCGCCAGCAGCCAAGTCACGGGACTGCCAGAAGAGACCCAGTACTTC.

The gene calls are TRBV6-1 and TRBJ1-1; D gene uncertain. Germline lookup yields CDR1 MNHNS and CDR2 SASEGT. Trimming cost V 5 bases and J 6 bases, with 13 bases left between them. This CDR3 comprises 13 residues. CDR3 nucleotide sequence: TGTGCCAGCAGTCGGACCCCAGCCGCTGAAGCTTTCTTT. Its translation is CASSRTPAAEAFF.

The V and J genes are TRBV29-1 and TRBJ2-5, with 7 bases matching TRBD1. Germline V gene data show CDR1 as SQVTM and CDR2 as ANQGSEA. V was clipped by 7 bases and J by 4 bases; unmatched bases: 9. The CDR3 runs to 13 residues. CDR3 DNA: TGCAGCGACTTAACAGGGGCTGGAGAGACCCAGTACTTC. It specifies CSDLTGAGETQYF. Full variable domain (remainder filled in from reference TRBV29-1 and TRBJ2-5): SAVISQKPSRDICQRGTSLTIQCQVDSQVTMMFWYRQQPGQSLTLIATANQGSEATYESGFVIDKFPISRPNLTFSTLTVSNMSPEDSSIYLCSDLTGAGETQYFGPGTRLLVL.

This clonotype was seen ten or more times. The chain employs TRBV20-1 and TRBJ2-1, with unresolved D. Germline CDR1 is DFQATT and CDR2 is SNEGSKA (reference sequence). This CDR3 has 10 amino acids. The germline V and J ends were trimmed by 2 bases and 9 bases, with 5 bases remaining between them. The CDR3: CSARWGEQFF. The CDR3 region has the DNA TGCAGTGCTAGATGGGGTGAGCAGTTCTTC.

This clonotype has a handful of counts. The rearrangement uses TRBV6-1 and TRBJ2-7; 9 bases are a match to TRBD2. Looked up from germline, CDR1 is MNHNS and CDR2 is SASEGT. The length of the CDR3 is 14 residues. Trimming at V came to 6 bases and at J to 5 bases, leaving 8 bases not matched to a gene. The CDR3 spells CASSPSGGSNEQYF. The CDR3 DNA follows: TGTGCCAGCAGCCCGAGCGGGGGGAGTAACGAGCAGTACTTC.

The chain links TRBV6-1 to TRBJ2-7, with D possibly matching TRBD1 (6 bases). Per germline, CDR1 MNHNS and CDR2 SASEGT. Trimming shortened V by 8 bases and J by 3 bases, and 14 bases separated the two germline ends. The CDR3 covers 13 residues. DNA of the CDR3: TGTGCCAGCGCCCTGGGACACCTCTACGAGCAGTACTTC. It specifies CASALGHLYEQYF.

The chain recombines TRBV7-8 with TRBJ1-6; D perhaps matches TRBD1 (5 bases). Per germline, CDR1 SGHVS and CDR2 FQNEAQ. Trimming took 5 bases from V and 5 from J, leaving 13 bases between them. This CDR3 is built from 15 residues. CDR3 nucleotide sequence: TGTGCCAGCAGCGGGGGGGGGGGAAATAATTCACCCCTCCACTTT. It translates to CASSGGGGNNSPLHF.

This clonotype was detected a few times. This sequence joins TRBV24-1 and TRBJ1-5; the D is unclear. Trimming took off 3 bases at V and 6 bases at J, with 11 bases between the two ends. This CDR3 is built from 14 residues. CDR1 and CDR2 (germline): KGHDR, SFDVKD. The CDR3 is CATSDPGRSQPQHF. DNA for the CDR3: TGTGCCACCAGTGATCCCGGCAGGAGTCAGCCCCAGCATTTT.

Only a few counts were recorded for this clonotype. The CDR3 sequence is CASSGGGAGGYNEQFF. The CDR3 nucleotides read TGCGCCAGCAGCGGGGGGGGAGCGGGAGGCTACAATGAGCAGTTCTTC. The J gene is TRBJ2-1, the V gene TRBV5-1; 9 positions match TRBD2. The germline CDR1 and CDR2 sequences are SGHRS and YFSETQ. This CDR3 region has 16 residues. The J segment lost 3 bases and the V segment lost 4 bases, leaving 8 bases of the junction unmatched.

This clonotype was counted a few times. This rearrangement joins TRBV25-1 to TRBJ1-6, with D perhaps TRBD1 (6 bases). The CDR3 covers 15 residues. Between the trimmed V and J ends, which lost 2 bases and 8 bases, there was a span of 13 bases. Germline-derived CDR1 and CDR2 are MGHDK and SYGVNS. The CDR3 sequence is CASSEGGQDYSPLHF. CDR3 in DNA: TGTGCCAGCAGTGAAGGGGGACAAGATTATTCACCCCTCCACTTT.

V is TRBV4-1 and J is TRBJ2-3; D may match TRBD1 or TRBD2 (5 bases each). Looked up from germline, CDR1 is MGHRA and CDR2 is YSYEKL. This CDR3 contains 14 residues. Trimming removed 3 bases from V and 4 bases from J, with 11 bases in between. CDR3 residues: CASSQRGAPDTQYF. CDR3 bases: TGCGCCAGCAGCCAGAGGGGAGCCCCAGATACGCAGTATTTT.

This clonotype was detected only a few times. V usage is TRBV24-1 and J usage is TRBJ2-1; the match to TRBD1 covers 8 bases. Germline V gives CDR1 KGHDR, CDR2 SFDVKD. V gave up 3 bases and J gave up 10 bases; unmatched junction bases: 7. The length of the CDR3 is 14 residues. CDR3 loop: CATSDGTGRREQFF. The DNA for the CDR3 is TGTGCCACCAGTGATGGGACAGGCAGAAGGGAGCAGTTCTTC.

The chain joins TRBV2 to TRBJ2-5; 9 bases agree with TRBD2. The CDR3 has 14 residues. The V and J ends lost 1 base and 5 bases, in that order; junction bases with no gene match: 2. Germline values: CDR1 SNHLY, CDR2 FYNNEI. The CDR3 coding sequence is TGTGCCAGCAGTGAAGTTCTAGCGGGGGAGACCCAGTACTTC. As protein: CASSEVLAGETQYF.

Ten or more counts support this clonotype. V usage is TRBV12-3 or TRBV12-4 and J usage is TRBJ2-3; the match to TRBD2 covers 8 bases. There are 15 residues in the CDR3. The J segment lost 2 bases and the V segment lost 6 bases, leaving 7 bases of the junction unmatched. CDR3 in amino acids: CASSAGTRLTDTQYF. CDR3 sequence (DNA): TGTGCCAGCAGCGCCGGGACTAGACTCACAGATACGCAGTATTTT.

This clonotype was observed a handful of times. The CDR3 loop reads CASSWGQGTGELFF. The CDR3 DNA reads TGCGCCAGCAGCTGGGGACAGGGCACCGGGGAGCTGTTTTTT. The J gene is TRBJ2-2, the V gene TRBV5-1; 9 bases fit TRBD1. The CDR3 covers 14 residues. Germline V CDR1 and CDR2: SGHRS, YFSETQ. V trimming: 3 bases; J trimming: 4 bases; junction bases outside the gene matches: 1. Filled out from reference TRBV5-1 and TRBJ2-2, the complete variable domain reads KAGVTQTPRYLIKTRGQQVTLSCSPISGHRSVSWYQQTPGQGLQFLFEYFSETQRNKGNFPGRFSGRQFSNSRSEMNVSTLELGDSALYLCASSWGQGTGELFFGEGSRLTVL.

This clonotype was counted a few times. This sequence joins TRBV20-1 and TRBJ1-5, with D uncertain. The V end was cut by 4 bases, the J end by 0 bases, with 10 bases between. The CDR3 is 14 residues long. Looked up from germline, CDR1 is DFQATT and CDR2 is SNEGSKA (reference sequence). CDR3 nucleotide sequence: TGCAGTGCTATTTTAGAGAATAGCAATCAGCCCCAGCATTTT. This translates into CSAILENSNQPQHF.

This chain uses TRBV3-1 with TRBJ2-5; D possibly corresponds to TRBD2 (6 bases). The V gene's germline CDR1 is LGHDT and CDR2 YNNKEL (reference sequence). V gave up 0 bases and J gave up 4 bases, with 12 bases separating them. The CDR3 totals 15 residues. The chain's CDR3 is CASSQEMGRTETQYF. CDR3 bases: TGTGCCAGCAGCCAAGAGATGGGGAGGACAGAGACCCAGTACTTC.